This T cell receptor (beta chain) was captured by sequencing in a study of T cell changes during pregnancy in multiple sclerosis (dated by TCRdb to about 2019). Notes on the research overall: In women with multiple sclerosis, the researchers looked at how the T cell repertoire shifted as pregnancy progressed.

Worth noting for this clone: This clone's antigen is unknown. No qualities accompany the bases; no much larger clone lies one base away.

Here V drops 4 bases and J drops 3 bases, and the junction holds 6 bases not matched to any gene. CDR1 and CDR2, per the germline V gene (reference sequence), are MNHNY and SVGAGI. Including the terminal cysteine and phenylalanine, the CDR3 comprises 15 residues. The sequence is cut down to CDR3 DNA, 45 bases in frame from base 1. Library prep was done by the immunoSEQ multiplex PCR assay. The immuneACCESS repertoire file appears here via TCRdb, limited to in-frame rearrangements. These files lack a portion of the clones; in checked studies, under half of the deficit traces to unresolved V genes, and the cause of the others is not known. A total of 93,000 or so clones appear in this sample, 91% of them only once. The ten top clones hold about 0.95% of the sample.

The source material was peripheral blood, sampled before pregnancy. The origin of this receptor is a female donor with multiple sclerosis, enrolled in a pregnancy study. Here the chain combines TRBV6-6 and TRBJ1-1, and TRBD1 matches 9 of the central bases. The DNA sequence is TGTGCCAGCAGTTCCGGGACAGGGAGAGACACTGAAGCTTTCTTT. The encoded protein is CASSSGTGRDTEAFF.